This T cell receptor (beta chain) was captured in a study of spatial heterogeneity in lung cancer. This clonotype was counted ten times or more. Time point given: sample taken at primary tumor resection. Unsorted whole RNA samples from tumor, nontumor lung or frozen PBMC were sequenced. Per germline, CDR1 LNHDA and CDR2 SQIVND (reference sequence). Trimming at V came to 5 bases and at J to 4 bases, leaving 9 bases not matched to a gene. This CDR3 comprises 15 residues. MiXCR, applied by TCRdb to the 5' RACE reads, yields one record per CDR3 protein. Of about 75,000 distinct CDR3 sequences in the sample, about an eighth are singletons; the top ten hold 7.2%.

The sample was PBMCs, taken at surgery. The rearrangement uses TRBV19 and TRBJ2-3, with 7 bases aligning to TRBD1. The sequence came from a male donor with early-stage non-small cell lung cancer. The CDR3 reads CASSRQGNGADTQYF. As DNA, the CDR3 is TGTGCCAGTAGTCGACAGGGAAATGGGGCAGATACGCAGTATTTT.